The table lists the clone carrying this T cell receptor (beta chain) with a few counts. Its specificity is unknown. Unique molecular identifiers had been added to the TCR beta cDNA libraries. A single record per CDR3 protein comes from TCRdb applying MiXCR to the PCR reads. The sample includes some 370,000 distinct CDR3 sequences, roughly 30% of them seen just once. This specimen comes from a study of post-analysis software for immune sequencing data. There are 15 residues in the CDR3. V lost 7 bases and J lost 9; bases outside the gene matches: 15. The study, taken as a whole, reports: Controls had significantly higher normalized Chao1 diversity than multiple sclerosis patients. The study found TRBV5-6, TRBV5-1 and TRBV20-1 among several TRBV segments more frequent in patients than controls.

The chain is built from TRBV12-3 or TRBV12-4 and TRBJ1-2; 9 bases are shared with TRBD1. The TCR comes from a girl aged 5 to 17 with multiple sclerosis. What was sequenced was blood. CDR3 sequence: CASILQGAGSESYTF. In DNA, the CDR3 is TGTGCCAGCATCCTACAGGGGGCAGGAAGTGAGAGCTACACCTTC.